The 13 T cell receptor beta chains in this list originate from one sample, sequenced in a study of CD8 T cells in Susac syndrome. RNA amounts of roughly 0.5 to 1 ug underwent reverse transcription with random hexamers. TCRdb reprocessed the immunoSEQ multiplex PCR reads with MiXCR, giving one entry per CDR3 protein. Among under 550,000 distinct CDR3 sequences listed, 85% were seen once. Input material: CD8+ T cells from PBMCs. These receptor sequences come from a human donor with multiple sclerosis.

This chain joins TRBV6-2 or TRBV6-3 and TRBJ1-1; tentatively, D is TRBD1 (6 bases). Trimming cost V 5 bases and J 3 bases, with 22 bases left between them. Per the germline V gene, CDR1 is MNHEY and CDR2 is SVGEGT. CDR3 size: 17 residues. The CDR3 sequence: CASSPPRTPAGDTEAFF. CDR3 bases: TGTGCCAGCAGTCCACCAAGGACTCCGGCAGGGGACACTGAAGCTTTCTTT.

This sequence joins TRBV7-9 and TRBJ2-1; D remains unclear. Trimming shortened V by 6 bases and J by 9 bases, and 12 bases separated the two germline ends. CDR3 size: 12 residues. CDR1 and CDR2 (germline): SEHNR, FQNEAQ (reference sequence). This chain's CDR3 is CASSPDGPEQFF. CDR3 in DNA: TGTGCCAGCAGTCCCGACGGACCTGAGCAGTTCTTC.

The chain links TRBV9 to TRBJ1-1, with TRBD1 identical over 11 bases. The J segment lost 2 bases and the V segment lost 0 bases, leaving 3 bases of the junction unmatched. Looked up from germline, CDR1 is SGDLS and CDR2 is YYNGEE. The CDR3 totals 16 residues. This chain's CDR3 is CASSVGDRGKNTEAFF. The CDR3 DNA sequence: TGTGCCAGCAGCGTAGGGGACAGGGGGAAAAACACTGAAGCTTTCTTT.

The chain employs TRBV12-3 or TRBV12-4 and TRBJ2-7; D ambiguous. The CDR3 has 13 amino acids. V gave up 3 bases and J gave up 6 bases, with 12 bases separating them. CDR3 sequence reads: CASSLGRRSEQYF. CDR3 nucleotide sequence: TGTGCCAGCAGTTTGGGCCGTCGTAGCGAGCAGTACTTC.

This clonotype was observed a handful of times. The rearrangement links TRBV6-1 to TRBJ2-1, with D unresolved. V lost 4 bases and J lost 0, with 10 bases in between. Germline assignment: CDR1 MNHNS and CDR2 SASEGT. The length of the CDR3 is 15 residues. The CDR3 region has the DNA TGTGCCAGCAGTGTCGACTTGAGCTCCTACAATGAGCAGTTCTTC. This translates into CASSVDLSSYNEQFF.

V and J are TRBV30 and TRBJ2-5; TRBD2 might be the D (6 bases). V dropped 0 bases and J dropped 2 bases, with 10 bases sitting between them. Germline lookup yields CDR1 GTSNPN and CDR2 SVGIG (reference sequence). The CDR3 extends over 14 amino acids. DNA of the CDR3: TGTGCCTGGAGTGTAGACGCGGGACAAGAGACCCAGTACTTC. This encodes CAWSVDAGQETQYF.

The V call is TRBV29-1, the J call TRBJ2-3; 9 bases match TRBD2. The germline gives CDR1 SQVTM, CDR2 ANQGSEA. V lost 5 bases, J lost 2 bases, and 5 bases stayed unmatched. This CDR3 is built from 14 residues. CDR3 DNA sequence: TGCAGCGTTCAACTAGCGGGTACCACAGATACGCAGTATTTT. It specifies CSVQLAGTTDTQYF.

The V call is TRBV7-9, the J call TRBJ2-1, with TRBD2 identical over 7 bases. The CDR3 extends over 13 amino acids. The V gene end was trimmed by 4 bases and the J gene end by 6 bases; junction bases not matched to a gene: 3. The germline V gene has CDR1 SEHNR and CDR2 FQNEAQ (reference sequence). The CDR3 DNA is TGTGCCAGCAGCTCGGGACTAAGCAATGAGCAGTTCTTC. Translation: CASSSGLSNEQFF. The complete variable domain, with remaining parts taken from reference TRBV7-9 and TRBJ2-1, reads DTGVSQNPRHKITKRGQNVTFRCDPISEHNRLYWYRQTLGQGPEFLTYFQNEAQLEKSRLLSDRFSAERPKGSFSTLEIQRTEQGDSAMYLCASSSGLSNEQFFGPGTRLTVL.

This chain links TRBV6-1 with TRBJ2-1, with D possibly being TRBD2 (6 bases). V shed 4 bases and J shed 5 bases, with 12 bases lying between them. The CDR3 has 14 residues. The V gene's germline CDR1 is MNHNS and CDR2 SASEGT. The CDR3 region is CASSVGGTDNEQFF. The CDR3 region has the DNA TGTGCCAGCAGTGTGGGGGGAACCGACAATGAGCAGTTCTTC.

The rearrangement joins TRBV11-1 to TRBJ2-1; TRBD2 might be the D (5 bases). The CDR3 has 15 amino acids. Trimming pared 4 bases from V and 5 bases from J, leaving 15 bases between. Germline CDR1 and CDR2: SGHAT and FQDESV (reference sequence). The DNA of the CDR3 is TGTGCCAGCAGCTCGAGGGTCGGACCCAACAATGAGCAGTTCTTC. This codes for CASSSRVGPNNEQFF.

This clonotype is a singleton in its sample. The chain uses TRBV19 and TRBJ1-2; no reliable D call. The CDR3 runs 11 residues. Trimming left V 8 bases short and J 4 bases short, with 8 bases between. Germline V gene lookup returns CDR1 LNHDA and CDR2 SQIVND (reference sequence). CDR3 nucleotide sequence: TGTGCCAGTGGGAGTGCCTATGGCTACACCTTC. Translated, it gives CASGSAYGYTF.

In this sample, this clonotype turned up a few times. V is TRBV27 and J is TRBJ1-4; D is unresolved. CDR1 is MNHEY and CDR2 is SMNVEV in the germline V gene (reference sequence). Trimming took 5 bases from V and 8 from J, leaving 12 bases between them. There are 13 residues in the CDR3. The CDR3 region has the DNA TGTGCCAGCAGTCCGCTAAGTCTCGAAAAACTGTTTTTT. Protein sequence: CASSPLSLEKLFF.

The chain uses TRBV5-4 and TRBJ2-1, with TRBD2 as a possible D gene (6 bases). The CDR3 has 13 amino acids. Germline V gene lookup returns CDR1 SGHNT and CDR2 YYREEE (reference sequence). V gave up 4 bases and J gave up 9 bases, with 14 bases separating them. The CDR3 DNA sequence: TGTGCCAGCAGCGTCTGGGAGGACACTGAGCAGTTCTTC. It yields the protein CASSVWEDTEQFF.